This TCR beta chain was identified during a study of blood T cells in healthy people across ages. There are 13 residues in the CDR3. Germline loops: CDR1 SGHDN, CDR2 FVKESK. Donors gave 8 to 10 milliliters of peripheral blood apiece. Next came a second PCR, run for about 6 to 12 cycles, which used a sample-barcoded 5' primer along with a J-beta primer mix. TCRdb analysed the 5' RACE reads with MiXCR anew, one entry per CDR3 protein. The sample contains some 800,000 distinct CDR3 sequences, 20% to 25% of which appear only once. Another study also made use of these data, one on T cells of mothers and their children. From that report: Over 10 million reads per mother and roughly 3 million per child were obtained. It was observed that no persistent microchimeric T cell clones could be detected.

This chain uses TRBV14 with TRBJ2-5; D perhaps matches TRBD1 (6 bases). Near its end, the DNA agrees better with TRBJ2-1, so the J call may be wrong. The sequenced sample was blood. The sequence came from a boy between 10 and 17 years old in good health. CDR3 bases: TGTGCCAGCAGCCAAGCACAGGGCAATGAGCAGTTCTTC. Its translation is CASSQAQGNEQFF.